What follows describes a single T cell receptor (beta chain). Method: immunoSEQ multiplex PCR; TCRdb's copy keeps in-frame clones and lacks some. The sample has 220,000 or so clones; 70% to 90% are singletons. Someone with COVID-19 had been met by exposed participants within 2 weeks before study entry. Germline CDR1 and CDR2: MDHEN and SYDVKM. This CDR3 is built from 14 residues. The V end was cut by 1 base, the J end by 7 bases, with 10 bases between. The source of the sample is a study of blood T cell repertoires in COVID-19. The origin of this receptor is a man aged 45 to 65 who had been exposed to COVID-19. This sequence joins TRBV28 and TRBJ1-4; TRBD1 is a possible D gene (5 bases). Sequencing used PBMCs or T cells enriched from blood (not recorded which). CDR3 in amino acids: CASSLSGGGEKLFF. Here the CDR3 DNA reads TGTGCCAGCAGTTTATCTGGCGGGGGTGAAAAACTGTTTTTT.